These 27 T cell receptor beta chains were all obtained from the same sample, sequenced in a study of control samples from healthy donors and cancer patients. Sequencing used immunoSEQ multiplex PCR; TCRdb keeps in-frame clones, though not all of them. The repertoire holds 100,000 or so clones, with approximately 90% as singletons. The sample taken for sequencing was blood. Source of these receptors: a woman aged 45-60 years in good health.

The chain has TRBV6-4 and TRBJ2-1; 11 bases fit TRBD2. The CDR3 extends over 15 amino acids. Looked up from germline, CDR1 is MRHNA and CDR2 is SNTAGT. The trim removed 0 bases at V and 13 bases at J, leaving 8 bases unmatched. The CDR3 loop is CASSDSSGGAMTQFF. In nucleotides, the CDR3 is TGTGCCAGCAGTGACTCTAGCGGGGGGGCTATGACACAGTTCTTC.

The chain employs TRBV19 and TRBJ1-4, with 7 bases that match TRBD1. The CDR3 has 17 residues. Trimming at V came to 4 bases and at J to 0 bases, leaving 8 bases not matched to a gene. CDR1 and CDR2 from the germline V gene are LNHDA and SQIVND (reference sequence). The chain's CDR3 is CASSTPDRLATNEKLFF. CDR3 nucleotide sequence: TGTGCCAGTAGTACACCGGACAGGTTAGCAACTAATGAAAAACTGTTTTTT.

The genes are TRBV20-1 and TRBJ1-6; D not certain. Trimming pared 3 bases from V and 9 bases from J, leaving 9 bases between. Germline loops: CDR1 DFQATT, CDR2 SNEGSKA (reference sequence). The CDR3 runs to 12 residues. Here the CDR3 DNA reads TGCAGTGCTAGTTCTCGTTCTTCACCCCTCCACTTT. It is translated as CSASSRSSPLHF.

The genes are TRBV3-1 (or the pseudogene TRBV3-2) and TRBJ2-2; tentatively, D is TRBD2 (5 bases). V lost 0 bases, J lost 6 bases, and 8 bases lay in between. The germline CDR1 and CDR2 sequences are LGHDT and YNNKEL (reference sequence). The CDR3 is 14 residues long. The CDR3 spells CASSQDWRAGELFF. CDR3 bases: TGTGCCAGCAGCCAAGATTGGCGGGCCGGGGAGCTGTTTTTT.

The rearrangement joins TRBV4-3 to TRBJ1-2; maybe TRBD1 (6 bases). This CDR3 comprises 15 residues. Germline lookup yields CDR1 LGHNA and CDR2 YSLEER. Trimming pared 0 bases from V and 4 bases from J, leaving 12 bases between. The CDR3 region has the DNA TGCGCCAGCAGCCAAGACGCCGGACAGCGCTATGGCTACACCTTC. Translated: CASSQDAGQRYGYTF.

The chain carries TRBV19 and TRBJ2-6; a weak D match, TRBD1 (6 bases). With 4 bases removed from V and 1 base from J, the gap between germline ends came to 11 bases. The CDR3 has 16 amino acids. From germline, CDR1 is LNHDA and CDR2 SQIVND (reference sequence). The CDR3 here is CASSTGTRSGANVLTF. The CDR3 nucleotides are TGTGCCAGTAGTACCGGGACACGGTCTGGGGCCAACGTCCTGACTTTC. The full variable domain, its missing parts supplied by reference TRBV19 and TRBJ2-6, is DGGITQSPKYLFRKEGQNVTLSCEQNLNHDAMYWYRQDPGQGLRLIYYSQIVNDFQKGDIAEGYSVSREKKESFPLTVTSAQKNPTAFYLCASSTGTRSGANVLTFGAGSRLTVL.

CDR3 sequence (DNA): TGTGCCAGCAGCGTAGACGGGGGCAGAGAGCAGTACTTC. Translating gives CASSVDGGREQYF. V gene TRBV9 combines with J gene TRBJ2-7; the D call may be TRBD1 or TRBD2 (6 bases each). Germline CDR1 and CDR2: SGDLS and YYNGEE. The CDR3 extends over 13 amino acids. Trimming cost V 0 bases and J 7 bases, with 11 bases left between them.

The chain links TRBV2 to TRBJ2-7, with unresolved D. The germline V and J ends were trimmed by 1 base and 6 bases, with 10 bases remaining between them. The germline gives CDR1 SNHLY, CDR2 FYNNEI. This CDR3 contains 13 residues. The CDR3 DNA reads as TGTGCCAGCAGTGAAGGGGTGGGCGCCGAGCAGTACTTC. It codes for CASSEGVGAEQYF.

The V gene is TRBV6-2 or TRBV6-3, the J gene TRBJ2-3; D remains unclear. Germline CDR1 MNHEY, CDR2 SVGEGT. Trimming took off 3 bases at V and 4 bases at J, with 8 bases between the two ends. This CDR3 spans 13 amino acids. The CDR3 here is CASSYLLSDTQYF. CDR3 bases: TGTGCCAGCAGTTATCTCCTGTCAGATACGCAGTATTTT.

In DNA, the CDR3 is TGTGCCAGCAGTTACGCGGGGGAGCAGTACTTC. The encoded protein is CASSYAGEQYF. The J gene is TRBJ2-7, the V gene TRBV6-5; D perhaps matches TRBD2 (6 bases). The CDR3 runs to 11 residues. Trimming took 2 bases from V and 7 from J, leaving 6 bases between them. Germline values: CDR1 MNHEY, CDR2 SVGAGI.

This chain joins TRBV6-6 and TRBJ2-3, with 10 nucleotides matching TRBD1. The germline CDR1 and CDR2 sequences are MNHNY and SVGAGI (reference sequence). V was clipped by 4 bases and J by 2 bases; unmatched bases: 6. The CDR3 extends over 16 amino acids. The DNA of the CDR3 is TGTGCCAGCAGTTCGGGGACAGGGGCTATCACAGATACGCAGTATTTT. Translation gives CASSSGTGAITDTQYF.

A few counts support this clone. The chain employs TRBV6-6 and TRBJ2-7; the D gene could be TRBD1 or TRBD2 (5 bases each). The CDR3 sequence is 14 residues long. The germline gives CDR1 MNHNY, CDR2 SVGAGI (reference sequence). Deletions cut 4 bases from V and 11 bases from J, with 21 bases between. CDR3 loop: CASSWSRDGYGEYF. Here the CDR3 DNA reads TGTGCCAGCAGTTGGTCCCGGGACGGGTACGGGGAGTACTTC.

The chain links TRBV6-5 to TRBJ1-1; 7 positions agree with TRBD1. CDR1 and CDR2 from the germline V gene are MNHEY and SVGAGI. This CDR3 region has 15 residues. With 6 bases clipped from V and 5 bases from J, the junction kept 12 bases outside the gene matches. The CDR3 nucleotides are TGTGCCAGCAGATACGAGGGGGCCCCCGGAACTGAAGCTTTCTTT. Translation gives CASRYEGAPGTEAFF.

The J gene is TRBJ1-1, the V gene TRBV3-1 (or the pseudogene TRBV3-2); D may be TRBD1 (5 bases). V was cut by 4 bases and J by 5 bases, with 17 bases left in between. CDR1 is LGHDT, CDR2 YNNKEL, per germline (reference sequence). This CDR3 is built from 15 residues. The CDR3 coding sequence is TGTGCCAGCAGCCGATCGGGTCCACGGGGGACTGAAGCTTTCTTT. Amino acids: CASSRSGPRGTEAFF.

This clone occurred once. The rearrangement links TRBV10-3 to TRBJ2-3; D remains ambiguous. Germline values: CDR1 ENHRY, CDR2 SYGVKD. The CDR3 is 13 residues long. The germline V and J ends were trimmed by 7 bases and 7 bases, with 15 bases remaining between them. The CDR3 DNA reads as TGTGCCATCACCCCTGTGGCCGGGCATACGCAGTATTTT. Its protein is CAITPVAGHTQYF.

The chain joins TRBV5-1 to TRBJ2-2; 11 bases agree with TRBD1. Germline trimming cut 4 bases from V and 7 bases from J; bases unmatched to any gene: 9. Germline CDR1 and CDR2: SGHRS and YFSETQ. The CDR3 has 16 amino acids. The CDR3 nucleotides read TGCGCCAGCAGCCCCGGACAGGGGGCTTCGGGCGGGGAGCTGTTTTTT. It specifies CASSPGQGASGGELFF.

This clone was seen more than once but under ten times. The V and J genes are TRBV6-2 or TRBV6-3 and TRBJ2-5; TRBD1 matches 8 bases. Losses at the gene ends were 4 bases for V and 5 bases for J; bases not matched to a gene: 9. Germline values: CDR1 MNHEY, CDR2 SVGEGT. The CDR3 contains 15 residues. CDR3: CASSSKTGVQETQYF. Written as DNA, the CDR3 is TGTGCCAGCAGTTCAAAGACAGGGGTCCAGGAGACCCAGTACTTC.

This chain links TRBV5-8 with TRBJ2-3, with TRBD2 matching 10 bases. Germline loops: CDR1 SGHTS, CDR2 YDEGEE. This CDR3 spans 16 amino acids. V lost 4 bases, J lost 2 bases, and 7 bases stayed unmatched. CDR3 residues: CASSTAGGPPTDTQYF. The CDR3 DNA reads TGTGCCAGCAGCACAGCGGGGGGGCCTCCCACAGATACGCAGTATTTT.

Only one count was recorded for this clone. The chain joins TRBV4-3 to TRBJ2-7; D is unresolved. CDR1 and CDR2 from the germline V gene are LGHNA and YSLEER. CDR3 length: 14 residues. V lost 0 bases to trimming and J lost 0 bases, with 6 bases between them. CDR3 nucleotides: TGCGCCAGCAGCCAAGAAGGGAACTCCTACGAGCAGTACTTC. Translated: CASSQEGNSYEQYF.

This chain joins TRBV7-3 and TRBJ1-5; D is unclear. Trimming removed 0 bases from V and 4 bases from J, with 4 bases in between. The CDR3 runs 13 residues. Germline CDR1 is SGHTA and CDR2 is FQGTGA. The CDR3 loop reads CASSLTQNQPQHF. CDR3 in DNA: TGTGCCAGCAGCTTAACGCAGAATCAGCCCCAGCATTTT.

The chain employs TRBV7-9 and TRBJ2-2; TRBD1 is a possible D gene (6 bases). CDR3 length equals 18 residues. The V end was cut by 7 bases, the J end by 0 bases, with 21 bases between. Germline V gene data show CDR1 as SEHNR and CDR2 as FQNEAQ (reference sequence). The CDR3 spells CASILPSTGLPNTGELFF. The CDR3 nucleotides read TGTGCCAGCATCCTCCCGTCGACAGGACTGCCGAACACCGGGGAGCTGTTTTTT. Using reference TRBV7-9 and TRBJ2-2 for the parts outside the CDR3, the full variable domain is DTGVSQNPRHKITKRGQNVTFRCDPISEHNRLYWYRQTLGQGPEFLTYFQNEAQLEKSRLLSDRFSAERPKGSFSTLEIQRTEQGDSAMYLCASILPSTGLPNTGELFFGEGSRLTVL.

V usage is TRBV4-3 and J usage is TRBJ1-1; D not resolved. V gave up 4 bases and J gave up 5 bases, with 14 bases separating them. The germline gives CDR1 LGHNA, CDR2 YSLEER. The CDR3 has 14 amino acids. CDR3 coding DNA: TGCGCCAGCAGCCCTCTACTCCATGGTACTGAAGCTTTCTTT. Residues: CASSPLLHGTEAFF.

The DNA for the CDR3 is TGTGCCAGCAGCTTTGGGGGGGGCCTTGGCACAGATACGCAGTATTTT. Protein product: CASSFGGGLGTDTQYF. This chain links TRBV7-3 with TRBJ2-3; possible D gene TRBD2, 7 bases. Trimming cost V 3 bases and J 1 base, with 14 bases left between them. CDR3 length equals 16 residues. The germline CDR1 and CDR2 sequences are SGHTA and FQGTGA.

V usage is TRBV28 and J usage is TRBJ1-2, with unresolved D. The CDR3 sequence is 16 residues long. V was cut by 5 bases and J by 7 bases, with 23 bases left in between. CDR1 and CDR2 (germline): MDHEN, SYDVKM. As DNA, the CDR3 is TGTGCCAGCAGTACGACTCCGAGGGCGGCTTCGCGTGGCTACACCTTC. Its translation: CASSTTPRAASRGYTF.

The chain links TRBV4-2 to TRBJ1-6; 7 bases match TRBD1. The CDR3 is made up of 20 amino acids. Germline V gene lookup returns CDR1 LGHNA and CDR2 YNFKEQ. V was pared by 1 base and J by 6 bases, with 18 bases of the junction left unmatched. CDR3 sequence reads: CASSQAGGRGGILRNSPLHF. The CDR3 region has the DNA TGTGCCAGCAGCCAAGCGGGAGGCAGGGGGGGAATTTTACGTAATTCACCCCTCCACTTT.

V gene TRBV7-2 combines with J gene TRBJ2-7; the D gene is possibly TRBD1 (6 bases). The V end was cut by 5 bases, the J end by 2 bases, with 10 bases between. CDR3 size: 13 residues. The V gene's germline CDR1 is SGHTA and CDR2 FQGNSA. The CDR3 nucleotides read TGTGCCAGCAGCCGCCGACAGGCCTACGAGCAGTACTTC. Translation: CASSRRQAYEQYF.

In this sample, this clone turned up a few times. V usage is TRBV6-6 and J usage is TRBJ1-1, with D uncertain. The CDR3 is made up of 12 amino acids. Germline CDR1 and CDR2: MNHNY and SVGAGI (reference sequence). The V and J ends lost 7 bases and 1 base respectively, with 7 bases between them. This chain's CDR3 is CASNKPNTEAFF. The CDR3 DNA reads as TGTGCCAGCAACAAGCCGAACACTGAAGCTTTCTTT.